One and the same sample provided the 17 T cell receptor beta chains below, sequenced in a study of T cell repertoires in cytomegalovirus infection. Via MiXCR, TCRdb re-called the reads, giving one row per CDR3 protein. This sample has approximately 400,000 distinct CDR3 sequences, with approximately 32% found just once. Specimen: PBMCs. All receptors come from a human donor in good health (CMV status not recorded). Some clones in this sample may be carry-over from other donors' samples.

For this clonotype: The CDR3 carries no conserved terminal phenylalanine or tryptophan, so it likely arises from a read error. V and J are TRBV6-2 or TRBV6-3 and TRBJ1-5; D is undetermined. Germline CDR1 MNHEY, CDR2 SVGEGT. The CDR3 has 15 amino acids. Trimming removed 2 bases at V and 2 bases at J, with 10 bases between. The CDR3 spells CASSYDGFGNQPQHL. The CDR3 region has the DNA TGTGCCAGCAGTTACGATGGATTTGGCAATCAGCCCCAGCATTTA.

This clonotype was picked up many times. The chain employs TRBV7-2 and TRBJ1-1; tentatively, D is TRBD1 (5 bases). Trimming shortened V by 5 bases and J by 1 base, and 11 bases separated the two germline ends. This CDR3 contains 14 residues. The V gene's germline CDR1 is SGHTA and CDR2 FQGNSA. The CDR3 DNA reads TGTGCCAGCAGCCCGGGACGGGGGAACACTGAAGCTTTCTTT. Translated: CASSPGRGNTEAFF.

The CDR3 protein is CSVGERGDARAYNEQFF. The CDR3 nucleotides are TGCAGCGTTGGTGAGCGGGGGGACGCACGGGCCTACAATGAGCAGTTCTTC. The chain combines TRBV29-1 with TRBJ2-1; 9 bases align to TRBD2. The CDR3 runs to 17 residues. J gave up 2 bases and V 4 bases, and 12 bases lay outside the gene matches. Germline V gene sequence: CDR1 SQVTM, CDR2 ANQGSEA.

The V and J genes are TRBV7-8 and TRBJ1-1; TRBD1 aligns across 9 bases. CDR1 and CDR2 from the germline V gene are SGHVS and FQNEAQ. The CDR3 is 18 residues long. V gave up 5 bases and J gave up 1 base; unmatched junction bases: 14. CDR3 in amino acids: CASSPLPQGALTNTEAFF. CDR3 DNA: TGTGCCAGCAGCCCCCTCCCACAGGGGGCATTGACGAACACTGAAGCTTTCTTT.

For this clonotype: A read error is possible here, since a much larger clone lies one base away. Since the CDR3 does not end with the conserved phenylalanine or tryptophan, this likely comes from a read error. The V call is TRBV9, the J call TRBJ2-7; D possibly uses TRBD1 or TRBD2 (5 bases each). Looked up from germline, CDR1 is SGDLS and CDR2 is YYNGEE. Trimming pared 4 bases from V and 2 bases from J, leaving 19 bases between. The CDR3 loop spans 16 amino acids. The CDR3: CASSPRDGVMAYEQYL. The CDR3, as DNA: TGTGCCAGCAGCCCAAGGGACGGCGTAATGGCCTACGAGCAGTACTTA.

This rearrangement joins TRBV11-3 to TRBJ2-7; tentative D call: TRBD1 (6 bases). The CDR3 loop spans 15 amino acids. Germline V gives CDR1 SGHNT, CDR2 YENEEA. Trimming removed 1 base at V and 1 base at J, with 11 bases between. CDR3 coding DNA: TGTGCCAGCAGCTTAGGCTACGGACAGTCCTACGAGCAGTACTTC. This encodes CASSLGYGQSYEQYF.

CDR3 amino acids: CASSSAGQGVDEQYF. In nucleotides, the CDR3 is TGTGCCAGCAGCTCCGCGGGACAGGGGGTCGACGAGCAGTACTTC. This chain connects TRBV3-1 to TRBJ2-7; 11 bases are a match to TRBD1. V shed 5 bases, J shed 5 bases, and the junction held 8 bases outside the gene matches. CDR3 length equals 15 residues. CDR1 and CDR2 from the germline V gene are LGHDT and YNNKEL (reference sequence).

The gene calls are TRBV3-1 and TRBJ2-1; 7 bases map to TRBD2. The J segment lost 4 bases and the V segment lost 2 bases, leaving 5 bases of the junction unmatched. The CDR3 is 15 amino acids. Germline CDR1 LGHDT, CDR2 YNNKEL (reference sequence). CDR3 sequence reads: CASSQTGGLYNEQFF. CDR3 DNA: TGTGCCAGCAGCCAAACGGGGGGTCTGTACAATGAGCAGTTCTTC.

Many counts were recorded for this clonotype. The chain employs TRBV2 and TRBJ1-5, with TRBD1 matching over 8 bases. The V and J ends lost 6 bases and 0 bases, in that order; junction bases with no gene match: 4. The length of the CDR3 is 15 residues. Germline CDR1 reads SNHLY; CDR2 reads FYNNEI. The CDR3 bases are TGTGCCAGCAGGGCAGACAGGGGTAGCAATCAGCCCCAGCATTTT. It translates to CASRADRGSNQPQHF.

The chain employs TRBV19 and TRBJ2-7; 8 bases line up with TRBD1. The V gene end was trimmed by 8 bases and the J gene end by 6 bases; junction bases not matched to a gene: 3. The CDR3 loop spans 11 amino acids. Germline V gene data show CDR1 as LNHDA and CDR2 as SQIVND (reference sequence). DNA for the CDR3: TGTGCCAGTGGACAGGGCAGCGAGCAGTACTTC. It is translated as CASGQGSEQYF.

The chain carries TRBV27 and TRBJ2-7; D is undetermined. Looked up from germline, CDR1 is MNHEY and CDR2 is SMNVEV (reference sequence). The CDR3 covers 14 residues. Trimming took off 3 bases at V and 0 bases at J, with 9 bases between the two ends. The CDR3 bases are TGTGCCAGCAGTTTCCGGGTCCCCTCCTACGAGCAGTACTTC. This translates into CASSFRVPSYEQYF.

The chain has TRBV4-1 and TRBJ1-2, with a weak D call TRBD1 (5 bases). The CDR3 sequence is 14 residues long. The ends were cut back, 1 base at V and 7 bases at J, with 13 bases in the middle. Germline V gene data show CDR1 as MGHRA and CDR2 as YSYEKL. CDR3 coding DNA: TGCGCCAGCAGCCAAGCCCTGGGGCCCTCTGGCTACACCTTC. It yields the protein CASSQALGPSGYTF.

The V and J genes are TRBV4-2 and TRBJ2-2; 13 nucleotides align to TRBD2. J was trimmed by 8 bases and V by 5 bases; bases with no gene match: 14. CDR3 length equals 18 residues. CDR1 and CDR2 (germline): LGHNA, YNFKEQ. In DNA, the CDR3 is TGTGCCAGCAGCGCCGCTTCGGGACTAGCGGGGTTTAGGGGGGAGCTGTTTTTT. This sequence encodes CASSAASGLAGFRGELFF.

DNA of the CDR3: TGTGCCAGTAGTCCCGGATGGGGGGGGAAGGATACGCAGTATTTT. Translating gives CASSPGWGGKDTQYF. This chain connects TRBV19 to TRBJ2-3; TRBD2 matches 7 bases. The germline V gene encodes CDR1 LNHDA and CDR2 SQIVND (reference sequence). The CDR3 extends over 15 amino acids. After removal of 5 bases from V and 6 bases from J, the junction contained 11 bases not matched to a gene.

V usage is TRBV19 and J usage is TRBJ2-1, with D perhaps matching TRBD1 (6 bases). Trimming left V 3 bases short and J 8 bases short, with 11 bases between. Germline CDR1 LNHDA, CDR2 SQIVND (reference sequence). This CDR3 is built from 13 residues. The CDR3, as DNA: TGTGCCAGTAGTATTGGGGGCATCGATGAGCAGTTCTTC. It yields the protein CASSIGGIDEQFF.

This clonotype was seen repeatedly, ten times or more. The V call is TRBV28, the J call TRBJ1-2; D perhaps matches TRBD1 (5 bases). Germline CDR1 and CDR2: MDHEN and SYDVKM. This CDR3 contains 14 residues. V lost 4 bases and J lost 10, with 19 bases in between. CDR3 amino acids: CASSSLGTVGNYTF. The CDR3 DNA reads as TGTGCCAGCAGTTCCCTGGGGACGGTTGGTAACTACACCTTC.

This clonotype was picked up a small number of times. The chain has TRBV7-2 and TRBJ2-7, with a tentative D call TRBD1 (8 bases). Trimming shortened V by 6 bases and J by 3 bases, and 30 bases separated the two germline ends. In germline, CDR1 is SGHTA, CDR2 FQGNSA. The CDR3 consists of 19 residues. This chain's CDR3 is CASRDSGGALSGVSYEQYF. DNA for the CDR3: TGTGCCAGCAGGGATTCAGGGGGCGCGCTAAGCGGGGTAAGCTACGAGCAGTACTTC.